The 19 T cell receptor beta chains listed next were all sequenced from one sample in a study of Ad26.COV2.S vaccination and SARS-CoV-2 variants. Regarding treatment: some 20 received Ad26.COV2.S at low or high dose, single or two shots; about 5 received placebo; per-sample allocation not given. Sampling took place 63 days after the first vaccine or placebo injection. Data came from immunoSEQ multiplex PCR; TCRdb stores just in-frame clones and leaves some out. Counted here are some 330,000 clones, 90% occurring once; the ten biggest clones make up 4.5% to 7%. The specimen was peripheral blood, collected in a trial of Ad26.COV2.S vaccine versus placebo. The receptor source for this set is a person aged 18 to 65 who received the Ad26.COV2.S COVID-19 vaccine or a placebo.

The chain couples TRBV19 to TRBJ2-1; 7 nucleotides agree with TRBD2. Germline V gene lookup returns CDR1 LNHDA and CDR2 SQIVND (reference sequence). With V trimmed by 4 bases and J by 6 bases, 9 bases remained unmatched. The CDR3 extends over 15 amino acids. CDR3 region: CASSKPGGSFNEQFF. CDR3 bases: TGTGCCAGTAGTAAACCAGGCGGGAGTTTCAATGAGCAGTTCTTC.

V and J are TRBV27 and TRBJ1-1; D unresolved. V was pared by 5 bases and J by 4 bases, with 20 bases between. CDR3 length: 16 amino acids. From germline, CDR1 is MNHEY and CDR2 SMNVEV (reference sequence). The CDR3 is CASSPSAGDIGTEAFF. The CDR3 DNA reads TGTGCCAGCAGTCCGTCTGCTGGGGATATAGGCACTGAAGCTTTCTTT.

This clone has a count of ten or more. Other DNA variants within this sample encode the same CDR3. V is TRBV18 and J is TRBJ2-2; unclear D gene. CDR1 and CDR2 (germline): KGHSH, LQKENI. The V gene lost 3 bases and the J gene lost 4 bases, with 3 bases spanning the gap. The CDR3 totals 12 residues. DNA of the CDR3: TGTGCCAGCTCACCCCTCACCGGGGAGCTGTTTTTT. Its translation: CASSPLTGELFF.

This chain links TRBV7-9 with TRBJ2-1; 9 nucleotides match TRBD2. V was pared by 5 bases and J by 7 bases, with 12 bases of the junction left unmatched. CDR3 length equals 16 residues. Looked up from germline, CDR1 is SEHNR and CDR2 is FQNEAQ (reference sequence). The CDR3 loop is CASSQEVAGERNEQFF. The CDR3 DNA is TGTGCCAGCAGCCAGGAAGTAGCGGGGGAGAGGAATGAGCAGTTCTTC. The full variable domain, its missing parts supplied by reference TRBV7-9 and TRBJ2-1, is DTGVSQNPRHKITKRGQNVTFRCDPISEHNRLYWYRQTLGQGPEFLTYFQNEAQLEKSRLLSDRFSAERPKGSFSTLEIQRTEQGDSAMYLCASSQEVAGERNEQFFGPGTRLTVL.

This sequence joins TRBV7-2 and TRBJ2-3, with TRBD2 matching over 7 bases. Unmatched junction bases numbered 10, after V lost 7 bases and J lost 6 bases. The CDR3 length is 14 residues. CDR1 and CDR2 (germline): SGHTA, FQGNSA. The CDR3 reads CASNLGAGWDTQYF. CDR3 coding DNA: TGTGCCAGCAACTTGGGAGCGGGATGGGATACGCAGTATTTT. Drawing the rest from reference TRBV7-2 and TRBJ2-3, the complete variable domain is GAGVSQSPSNKVTEKGKDVELRCDPISGHTALYWYRQSLGQGLEFLIYFQGNSAPDKSGLPSDRFSAERTGGSVSTLTIQRTQQEDSAVYLCASNLGAGWDTQYFGPGTRLTVL.

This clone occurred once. The CDR3 DNA sequence: TGTGCTAGTGGTTTGGTGGCTGTATCATGGGGCGATACGCAGTATTTT. Protein sequence: CASGLVAVSWGDTQYF. The V call is TRBV12-5, the J call TRBJ2-3, with D perhaps matching TRBD1 (5 bases). Between the trimmed V and J ends, which lost 0 bases and 6 bases, there was a span of 16 bases. Per germline, CDR1 LGHNT and CDR2 FRNRAP. The CDR3 runs to 16 residues. Complete variable domain (other parts from reference TRBV12-5 and TRBJ2-3): DARVTQTPRHKVTEMGQEVTMRCQPILGHNTVFWYRQTMMQGLELLAYFRNRAPLDDSGMPKDRFSAEMPDATLATLKIQPSEPRDSAVYFCASGLVAVSWGDTQYFGPGTRLTVL.

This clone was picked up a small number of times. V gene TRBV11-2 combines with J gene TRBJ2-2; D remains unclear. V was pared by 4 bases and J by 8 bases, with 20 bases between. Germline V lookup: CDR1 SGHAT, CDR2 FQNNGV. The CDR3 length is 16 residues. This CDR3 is CASSSPLGDSRGELFF. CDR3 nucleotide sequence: TGTGCCAGCAGCTCCCCTCTCGGTGACTCTCGAGGGGAGCTGTTTTTT.

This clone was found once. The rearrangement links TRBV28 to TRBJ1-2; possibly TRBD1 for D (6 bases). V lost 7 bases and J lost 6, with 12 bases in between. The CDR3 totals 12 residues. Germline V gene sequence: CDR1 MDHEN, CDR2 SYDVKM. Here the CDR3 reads CASNIGGHGYTF. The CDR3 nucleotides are TGTGCCAGCAATATTGGGGGGCATGGCTACACCTTC.

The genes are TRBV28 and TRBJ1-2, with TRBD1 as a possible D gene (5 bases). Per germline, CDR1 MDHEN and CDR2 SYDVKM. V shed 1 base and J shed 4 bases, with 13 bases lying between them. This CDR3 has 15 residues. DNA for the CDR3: TGTGCCAGCAGTTTATCGTTCGACAGTGGCTATGGCTACACCTTC. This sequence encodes CASSLSFDSGYGYTF.

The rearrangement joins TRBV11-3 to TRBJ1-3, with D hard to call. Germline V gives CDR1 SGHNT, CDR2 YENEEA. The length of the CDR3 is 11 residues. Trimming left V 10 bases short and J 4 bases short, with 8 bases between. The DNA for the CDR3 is TGTGCCACTACCACCGGAAACACCATATATTTT. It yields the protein CATTTGNTIYF.

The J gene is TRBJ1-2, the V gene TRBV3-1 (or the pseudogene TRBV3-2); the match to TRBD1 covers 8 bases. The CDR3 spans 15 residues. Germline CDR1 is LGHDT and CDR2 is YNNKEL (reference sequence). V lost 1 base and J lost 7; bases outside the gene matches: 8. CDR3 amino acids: CASSQGGQGAGGYTF. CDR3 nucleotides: TGTGCCAGCAGCCAAGGGGGGCAGGGGGCAGGTGGCTACACCTTC.

Here the CDR3 reads CASSRQTSLQGTDTQYF. CDR3 in DNA: TGCGCCAGCAGCCGGCAGACCTCCCTACAGGGGACAGATACGCAGTATTTT. The J gene is TRBJ2-3, the V gene TRBV4-1; TRBD1 matches at 7 bases. With 4 bases clipped from V and 3 bases from J, the junction kept 13 bases outside the gene matches. Germline CDR1 is MGHRA and CDR2 is YSYEKL. The CDR3 sequence is 17 residues long.

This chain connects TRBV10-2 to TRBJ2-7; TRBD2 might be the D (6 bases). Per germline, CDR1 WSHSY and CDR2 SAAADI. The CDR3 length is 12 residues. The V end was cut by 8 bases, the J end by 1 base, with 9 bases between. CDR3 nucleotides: TGCGCCAGCGGCGGGGAGTCCTACGAGCAGTACTTC. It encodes CASGGESYEQYF.

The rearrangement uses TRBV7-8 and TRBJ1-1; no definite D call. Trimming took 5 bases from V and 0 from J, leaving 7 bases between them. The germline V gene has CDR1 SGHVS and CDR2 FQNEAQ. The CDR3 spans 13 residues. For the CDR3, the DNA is TGTGCCAGCAGCGCCAGGATGAACACTGAAGCTTTCTTT. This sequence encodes CASSARMNTEAFF.

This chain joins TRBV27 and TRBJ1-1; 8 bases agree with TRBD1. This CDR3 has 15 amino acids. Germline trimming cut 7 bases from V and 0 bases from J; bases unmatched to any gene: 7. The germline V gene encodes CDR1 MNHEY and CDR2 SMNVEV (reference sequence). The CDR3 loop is CASKSMGQVNTEAFF. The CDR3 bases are TGTGCCAGCAAAAGCATGGGACAGGTGAACACTGAAGCTTTCTTT.

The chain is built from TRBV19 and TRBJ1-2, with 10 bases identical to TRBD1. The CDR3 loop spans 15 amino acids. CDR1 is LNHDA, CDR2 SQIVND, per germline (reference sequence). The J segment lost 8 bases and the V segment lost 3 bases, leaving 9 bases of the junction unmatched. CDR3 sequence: CASSMQGTGDRGYTF. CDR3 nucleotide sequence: TGTGCCAGTAGTATGCAAGGGACAGGGGACAGGGGCTACACCTTC. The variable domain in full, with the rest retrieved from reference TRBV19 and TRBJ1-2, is DGGITQSPKYLFRKEGQNVTLSCEQNLNHDAMYWYRQDPGQGLRLIYYSQIVNDFQKGDIAEGYSVSREKKESFPLTVTSAQKNPTAFYLCASSMQGTGDRGYTFGSGTRLTVV.

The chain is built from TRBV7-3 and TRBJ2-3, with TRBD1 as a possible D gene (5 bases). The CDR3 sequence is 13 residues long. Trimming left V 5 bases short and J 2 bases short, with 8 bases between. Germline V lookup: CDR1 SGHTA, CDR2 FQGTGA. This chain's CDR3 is CASSTDNTDTQYF. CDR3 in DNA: TGTGCCAGCAGCACGGACAACACAGATACGCAGTATTTT. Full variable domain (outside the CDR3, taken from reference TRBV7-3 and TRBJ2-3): GAGVSQTPSNKVTEKGKYVELRCDPISGHTALYWYRQSLGQGPEFLIYFQGTGAADDSGLPNDRFFAVRPEGSVSTLKIQRTERGDSAVYLCASSTDNTDTQYFGPGTRLTVL.

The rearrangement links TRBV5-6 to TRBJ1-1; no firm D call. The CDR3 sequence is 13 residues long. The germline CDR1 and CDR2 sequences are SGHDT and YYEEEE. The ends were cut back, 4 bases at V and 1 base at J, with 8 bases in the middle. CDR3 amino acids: CASSNKQNTEAFF. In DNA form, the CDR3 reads TGTGCCAGCAGCAATAAACAGAACACTGAAGCTTTCTTT.

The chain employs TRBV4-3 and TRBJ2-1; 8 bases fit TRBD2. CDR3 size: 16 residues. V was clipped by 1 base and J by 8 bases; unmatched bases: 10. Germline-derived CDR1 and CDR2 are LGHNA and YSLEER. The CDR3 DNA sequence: TGCGCCAGCAGCCAAGTTAGGACTAGCCCTTTACATGAGCAGTTCTTC. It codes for CASSQVRTSPLHEQFF.